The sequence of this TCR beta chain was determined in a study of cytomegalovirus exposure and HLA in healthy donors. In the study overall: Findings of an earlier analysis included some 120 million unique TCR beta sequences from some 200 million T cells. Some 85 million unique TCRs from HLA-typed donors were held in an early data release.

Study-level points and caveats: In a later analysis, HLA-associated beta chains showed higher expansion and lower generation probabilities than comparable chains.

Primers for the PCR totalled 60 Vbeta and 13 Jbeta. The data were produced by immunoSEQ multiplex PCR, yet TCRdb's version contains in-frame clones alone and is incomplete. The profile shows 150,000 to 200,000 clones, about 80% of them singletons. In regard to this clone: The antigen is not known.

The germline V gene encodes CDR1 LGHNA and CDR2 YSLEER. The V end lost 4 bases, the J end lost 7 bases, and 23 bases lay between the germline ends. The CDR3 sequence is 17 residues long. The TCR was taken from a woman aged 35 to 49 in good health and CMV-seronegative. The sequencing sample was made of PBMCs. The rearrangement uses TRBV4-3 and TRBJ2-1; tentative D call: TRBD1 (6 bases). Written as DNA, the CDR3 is TGCGCCAGCAGCCGTACCTTTGGGGGCAGCGCTACAAATGAGCAGTTCTTC. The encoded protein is CASSRTFGGSATNEQFF.